The 18 T cell receptor beta chains in this list originate from one sample, sequenced in a study of T-cell memory formation after mild COVID-19 (dated by TCRdb to the early 2020s). Library preparation used 5' RACE. Sequencing used an Illumina NovaSeq 6000. TCRdb redid the processing of the public reads, applying fastp at Q25 and MiXCR, and retained in-frame beta chains. Each CDR3 protein appears once, grouped with its most common genes and DNA. For this sample there are 70,000 to 95,000 distinct CDR3 sequences; roughly 13% appear just once. Together, the top ten hold 41% of the sample. The sequenced material came from PBMCs or a T cell subset sorted from them (not recorded which). The receptor source for this set is a man aged 18 to 29 who had mild COVID-19 (a few samples of this study predate the infection). The sample titles of this study are shuffled in the database, so cell type and time point are left out; the donor was told from shared clones.

The chain couples TRBV7-8 to TRBJ2-3; 9 nucleotides match TRBD1. The CDR3 extends over 16 amino acids. The germline gives CDR1 SGHVS, CDR2 FQNEAQ. Trimming took 5 bases from V and 6 from J; bases not matched to a gene: 12. The CDR3, as DNA: TGTGCCAGCAGCGGCGGGACAGGGACGCTATTGGATACGCAGTATTTT. Translated: CASSGGTGTLLDTQYF.

This clonotype was seen a few times. The rearrangement links TRBV7-2 to TRBJ2-3; perhaps TRBD2 as D (7 bases). Germline CDR1 SGHTA, CDR2 FQGNSA. V was trimmed by 1 base and J by 1 base, leaving 12 bases between them. The CDR3 has 16 residues. The CDR3 loop is CASSLVAGAGTDTQYF. The CDR3 bases are TGTGCCAGCAGCTTAGTGGCGGGGGCGGGCACAGATACGCAGTATTTT.

This clonotype was seen a few times. V is TRBV7-8 and J is TRBJ1-5; D remains unclear. CDR1 and CDR2 from the germline V gene are SGHVS and FQNEAQ. CDR3 length: 12 residues. Trimming removed 5 bases at V and 7 bases at J, with 9 bases between. The DNA of the CDR3 is TGTGCCAGCAGCGACCGTCGGCAGCCCCAGCATTTT. This encodes CASSDRRQPQHF.

CDR3 nucleotides: TGCGCCAGCAGCCGCCGGGGCGGATCGGACGAGCAGTACGTC. This encodes CASSRRGGSDEQYV. This chain joins TRBV5-1 and TRBJ2-7; possibly TRBD1 or TRBD2 for D (5 bases each). Germline lookup yields CDR1 SGHRS and CDR2 YFSETQ. The V and J ends lost 4 bases and 5 bases respectively, with 16 bases between them. This CDR3 spans 14 amino acids.

This chain joins TRBV4-1 and TRBJ2-5; TRBD1 is a possible D gene (6 bases). V lost 0 bases, J lost 3 bases, and 11 bases lay in between. CDR3 length: 15 amino acids. Germline V lookup: CDR1 MGHRA, CDR2 YSYEKL. The CDR3 spells CASSQDQDSEETQYF. In DNA form, the CDR3 reads TGCGCCAGCAGCCAAGATCAGGACAGCGAAGAGACCCAGTACTTC.

Turning to this clonotype: A read error may account for a junction end that differs from germline. This chain joins TRBV27 and TRBJ1-1; 10 bases fit TRBD1. Germline V gene sequence: CDR1 MNHEY, CDR2 SMNVEV (reference sequence). The CDR3 contains 12 residues. Written as DNA, the CDR3 is TGTGCCAGCAGTCCCAGGGACAGGGGCCTGATCTTT. Translation: CASSPRDRGLIF.

The CDR3 DNA follows: TGTGCCAGCAGCCAAGACGGGAATGAAAAACTGTTTTTT. This codes for CASSQDGNEKLFF. The chain has TRBV4-2 and TRBJ1-4; D unclear. The CDR3 extends over 13 amino acids. The germline V gene encodes CDR1 LGHNA and CDR2 YNFKEQ. V was pared by 0 bases and J by 5 bases, with 4 bases between.

In DNA, the CDR3 is TGCGCCAGCAGCCCCGGACTAGCAAACATTCAGTACTTC. Protein product: CASSPGLANIQYF. J is TRBJ2-4 and V is TRBV4-1; 8 nucleotides line up with TRBD2. Germline values: CDR1 MGHRA, CDR2 YSYEKL. V lost 4 bases, J lost 6 bases, and 2 bases stayed unmatched. This CDR3 has 13 amino acids.

This clonotype was seen a handful of times. J is TRBJ1-1 and V is TRBV11-2, with a tentative D call TRBD1 (6 bases). Germline V CDR1 and CDR2: SGHAT, FQNNGV. Trimming pared 4 bases from V and 12 bases from J, leaving 15 bases between. The CDR3 runs 12 residues. CDR3: CASSSTGNDPFF. The CDR3 DNA follows: TGTGCCAGCAGCTCAACAGGGAACGATCCTTTCTTT.

This clonotype was counted between two and nine times. The gene calls are TRBV7-9 and TRBJ2-1, with no clear D. The CDR3 has 15 amino acids. Trimming stripped 2 bases from V and 0 bases from J, with 8 bases between. Per the germline V gene, CDR1 is SEHNR and CDR2 is FQNEAQ (reference sequence). The CDR3 sequence is CASSLISGSYNEQFF. CDR3 bases: TGTGCCAGCAGCTTAATATCAGGCTCCTACAATGAGCAGTTCTTC.

The chain uses TRBV29-1 and TRBJ1-2; D perhaps matches TRBD1 (6 bases). With 7 bases removed from V and 4 bases from J, the gap between germline ends came to 25 bases. Germline-derived CDR1 and CDR2 are SQVTM and ANQGSEA. CDR3 size: 16 residues. CDR3 coding DNA: TGCAGCGCCGGGGGCGGTACAGAAACTAAACTCTATGGCTACACCTTC. Translating gives CSAGGGTETKLYGYTF.

This clonotype is labeled as medium-sized. The J gene is TRBJ2-2, the V gene TRBV24-1; D gene ambiguous. Trimming removed 3 bases at V and 1 base at J, with 11 bases between. Germline V gives CDR1 KGHDR, CDR2 SFDVKD. This CDR3 contains 16 residues. The DNA of the CDR3 is TGTGCCACCAGTGATCTAGGCCCCGGGAACACCGGGGAGCTGTTTTTT. Its protein is CATSDLGPGNTGELFF.

This clonotype was observed many times. This rearrangement joins TRBV7-2 to TRBJ2-7; D ambiguous. The V gene's germline CDR1 is SGHTA and CDR2 FQGNSA. This CDR3 contains 11 residues. V shed 5 bases and J shed 3 bases, with 5 bases lying between them. As DNA, the CDR3 is TGTGCCAGCAGCCAAGACTACGAGCAGTACTTC. Protein: CASSQDYEQYF.

The chain recombines TRBV7-6 with TRBJ2-1; 11 nucleotides line up with TRBD2. Germline-derived CDR1 and CDR2 are SGHVS and FNYEAQ. The ends lost 5 bases at V and 5 bases at J; junction bases unmatched: 5. The CDR3 consists of 15 residues. In nucleotides, the CDR3 is TGTGCCAGCAGCCCAGTAGCGGGGGGGAACAATGAGCAGTTCTTC. It yields the protein CASSPVAGGNNEQFF. Supplemented by reference TRBV7-6 and TRBJ2-1, the full variable domain reads GAGVSQSPRYKVTKRGQDVALRCDPISGHVSLYWYRQALGQGPEFLTYFNYEAQQDKSGLPNDRFSAERPEGSISTLTIQRTEQRDSAMYRCASSPVAGGNNEQFFGPGTRLTVL.

This clonotype was counted ten times or more. The rearrangement uses TRBV5-1 and TRBJ1-2; D gene ambiguous. Germline CDR1 reads SGHRS; CDR2 reads YFSETQ. This CDR3 spans 13 amino acids. The V and J ends lost 4 bases and 4 bases respectively, with 11 bases between them. The CDR3 coding sequence is TGCGCCAGCAGCCCCCAGGCCGGCTATGGCTACACCTTC. This codes for CASSPQAGYGYTF.

This clonotype was detected a few times. The chain uses TRBV10-2 and TRBJ1-2, with D possibly matching TRBD1 (5 bases). Germline CDR1 WSHSY, CDR2 SAAADI. The CDR3 contains 15 residues. Trimming removed 0 bases at V and 2 bases at J, with 10 bases between. CDR3 in DNA: TGCGCCAGCAGTGAGTCGGAGGGACGGAACTATGGCTACACCTTC. The encoded protein is CASSESEGRNYGYTF.

This clonotype was picked up a small number of times. The genes are TRBV4-1 and TRBJ2-3, with a weak D call TRBD2 (5 bases). Per germline, CDR1 MGHRA and CDR2 YSYEKL. There are 14 residues in the CDR3. The V gene lost 3 bases and the J gene lost 2 bases, with 9 bases spanning the gap. The CDR3 DNA reads as TGCGCCAGCAGCCAGCTCGGGAACACAGATACGCAGTATTTT. Translating gives CASSQLGNTDTQYF.

This clonotype was observed at least ten times. The chain has TRBV24-1 and TRBJ2-1, with D possibly being TRBD2 (6 bases). The CDR3 contains 13 residues. Germline V gene data show CDR1 as KGHDR and CDR2 as SFDVKD. V was clipped by 1 base and J by 7 bases, with 7 bases between them. The CDR3 sequence: CATSDFGGNEQFF. The CDR3 DNA reads TGTGCCACCAGTGATTTCGGGGGTAATGAGCAGTTCTTC.